This T cell receptor beta chain was sequenced for a study of blood T cell repertoires in COVID-19. J was trimmed by 8 bases and V by 7 bases; bases with no gene match: 8. This CDR3 spans 13 amino acids. Germline V gene sequence: CDR1 SGDLS, CDR2 YYNGEE. A single count supports this clone. Repertoires were generated with immunoSEQ multiplex PCR, while TCRdb's copy carries only in-frame clones and drops some. The sample includes hundreds of thousands of clones, 85% of them seen just once. Source material: PBMCs or T cells enriched from blood (not recorded which). The chain employs TRBV9 and TRBJ2-3; 9 nucleotides agree with TRBD2. The TCR was taken from a man between 35 and 55 years old who had recovered from COVID-19. The CDR3 protein is CASASGDPGTQYF. The DNA of the CDR3 is TGTGCCAGCGCTAGCGGGGACCCAGGTACGCAGTATTTT.